This entry concerns a single T cell receptor (beta chain). Which antigen it targets is not known. No clone much larger than this one lies a single base away; base qualities are absent. Library generation was performed with 5' RACE. A second roughly 7 to 11 cycle PCR used a sample-barcoded 5' primer and a J-beta primer mix. A template-switch 5' adaptor carrying 12 random nucleotides introduced a unique molecular identifier onto each TCR beta cDNA molecule. Each sample yielded at least 3 million CDR3-containing paired-end reads. The Mint cDNA synthesis kit, primed by a TRBC-specific oligonucleotide, was used to synthesize first-strand cDNA from all RNA. After uracil-DNA glycosylase treatment, a first 18-cycle PCR used universal primers M1SS and BC2_uni_R on all cDNA. The paper's data handling went like this. For normalization, 1 million high-quality reads, each with a distinct molecular identifier, were randomly selected from each sample. Reads with shared molecular identifiers were discarded instead of being binned into consensus sequences. MiTCR, set to a Q25 quality threshold and the strictest error-elimination algorithm, was used for CDR3 identification, clonotype clustering and error correction. A nonparametric unseen species model with Euler transformation was used to estimate lower-bound total TCR beta diversity. TCRdb cleaned the public reads at Q25 with fastp, built clones with MiXCR and kept in-frame beta chains. Every entry covers one CDR3 protein and lists the most common genes and DNA from its rows. TCRdb, rather than the study authors, made the V and J calls. This sample has 1,800,000 or so distinct CDR3 sequences in its table, and about two fifths of those were observed once. Under 25% of the sample goes to the ten largest clones.

The data stem from a study of blood T cells in healthy people across ages (dated by TCRdb to between 2015 and 2017). Turning to the overall study: In model experiments, template switching captured roughly one uniquely barcoded TCR beta cDNA molecule for every two T cells. To track age-related changes in TCR beta repertoire diversity, the study relied on deep sequencing normalized with unique cDNA molecular identifiers. Four age groups were formed from the donors: young (average 16 years), middle-aged (around 37), aged (over 55) and long-lived (less than 85). To avoid experimental bias, donors of different ages were randomly spread across the sequencing lanes. For two donors (one aged 18 to 29 and one aged 80 or older), the study analyzed two additional independent replicas of 1 million unique cDNA reads from the same blood draw.

Overall study outcomes, separate from this receptor: As age increased, observed TCR beta diversity per million T cells dropped in a roughly linear way, and a significant reduction was already evident by age 40. The CMV infection status of donors was not known, potentially confounding age-related changes in expanded clonotypes. Estimates of total diversity based on one million sequenced T cells were regarded as lower bounds and as underestimates. The percentage of naive T cells measured by flow cytometry correlated strongly with observed TCR beta diversity. Compared with the aged group, the long-lived group had more naive CD4+ T cells, fewer expanded clones and increased TCR diversity, suggesting age selection. Because profiling used bulk unsorted PBMCs, naive and antigen-experienced compartments could not be compared conclusively.

The germline V gene (reference sequence) provides CDR1 LGHDT and CDR2 YNNKEL. Spanning cysteine to phenylalanine, the CDR3 consists of 16 amino acids. Kept here is only the CDR3 DNA, which spans 48 bases and is read in frame from base 1. The roughly 38 donors, aged roughly 6 to 90 years, were systemically healthy Caucasian individuals from Russia. Approximately 10 milliliters of peripheral blood were collected from each donor into EDTA-treated Vacutainer tubes. Ficoll-Paque density-gradient centrifugation was used to isolate PBMCs, with at least 7 million per sample. Trizol reagent was used to extract total RNA from the PBMCs, yielding at least 6 micrograms per sample. The percentages of naive CD45RAhigh/CD27high T cells were determined by flow cytometry on a PBMC aliquot from every donor.

This receptor was taken from a human donor in good health. The sequence links TRBV3-1 to TRBJ2-5; there is no confident call for the D gene. With the DNA end fitting TRBJ2-7 better, the J assignment may be wrong. The sample consisted of blood. The DNA sequence reads TGTGCCAGCAGCCATGCTTCCGGGCTCCTCTCCTACGAGCAGTACTTC. Translated, it reads CASSHASGLLSYEQYF.